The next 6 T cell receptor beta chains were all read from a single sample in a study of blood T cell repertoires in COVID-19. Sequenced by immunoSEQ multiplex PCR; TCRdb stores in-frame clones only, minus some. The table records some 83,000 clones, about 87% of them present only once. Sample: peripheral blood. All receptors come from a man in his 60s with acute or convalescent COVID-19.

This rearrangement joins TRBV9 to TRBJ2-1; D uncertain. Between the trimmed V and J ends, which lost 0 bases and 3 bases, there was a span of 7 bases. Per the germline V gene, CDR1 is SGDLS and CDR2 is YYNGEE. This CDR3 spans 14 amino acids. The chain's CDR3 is CASSVGLLYNEQFF. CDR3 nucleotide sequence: TGTGCCAGCAGCGTAGGTCTCCTCTACAATGAGCAGTTCTTC. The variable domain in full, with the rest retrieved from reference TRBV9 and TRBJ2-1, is DSGVTQTPKHLITATGQRVTLRCSPRSGDLSVYWYQQSLDQGLQFLIQYYNGEERAKGNILERFSAQQFPDLHSELNLSSLELGDSALYFCASSVGLLYNEQFFGPGTRLTVL.

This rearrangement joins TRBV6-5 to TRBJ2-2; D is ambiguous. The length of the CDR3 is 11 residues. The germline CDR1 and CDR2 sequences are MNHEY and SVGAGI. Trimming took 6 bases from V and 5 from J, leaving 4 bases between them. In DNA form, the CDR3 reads TGTGCCAGCAGGCTAACCGGGGAGCTGTTTTTT. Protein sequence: CASRLTGELFF.

In DNA form, the CDR3 reads TGTGCCAGCAGTGATTGGGGAGCAAGGACCCAGTACTTC. It specifies CASSDWGARTQYF. The chain uses TRBV6-1 and TRBJ2-5; D is perhaps TRBD2 (5 bases). The germline V gene encodes CDR1 MNHNS and CDR2 SASEGT. This CDR3 region has 13 residues. The germline V and J ends were trimmed by 3 bases and 7 bases, with 12 bases remaining between them.

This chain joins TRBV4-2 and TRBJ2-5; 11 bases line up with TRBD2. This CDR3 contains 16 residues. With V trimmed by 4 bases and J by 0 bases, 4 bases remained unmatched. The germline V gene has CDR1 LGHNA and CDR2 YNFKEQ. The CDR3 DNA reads TGTGCCAGCAGCCCCCGACTAGCGGGGCACCAAGAGACCCAGTACTTC. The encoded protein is CASSPRLAGHQETQYF.

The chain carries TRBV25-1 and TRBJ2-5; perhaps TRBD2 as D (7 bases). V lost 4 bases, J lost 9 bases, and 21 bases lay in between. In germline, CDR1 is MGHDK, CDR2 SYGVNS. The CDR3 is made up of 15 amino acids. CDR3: CASSGSLVGGAAQYF. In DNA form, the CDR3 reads TGTGCCAGCAGTGGATCCCTAGTAGGGGGGGCGGCCCAGTACTTC.

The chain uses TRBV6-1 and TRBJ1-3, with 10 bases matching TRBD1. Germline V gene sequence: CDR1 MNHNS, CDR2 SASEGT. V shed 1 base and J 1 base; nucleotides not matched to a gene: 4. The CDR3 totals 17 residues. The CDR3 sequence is CASSEGTGGRSGNTIYF. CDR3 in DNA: TGTGCCAGCAGTGAAGGGACAGGGGGACGGTCTGGAAACACCATATATTTT.